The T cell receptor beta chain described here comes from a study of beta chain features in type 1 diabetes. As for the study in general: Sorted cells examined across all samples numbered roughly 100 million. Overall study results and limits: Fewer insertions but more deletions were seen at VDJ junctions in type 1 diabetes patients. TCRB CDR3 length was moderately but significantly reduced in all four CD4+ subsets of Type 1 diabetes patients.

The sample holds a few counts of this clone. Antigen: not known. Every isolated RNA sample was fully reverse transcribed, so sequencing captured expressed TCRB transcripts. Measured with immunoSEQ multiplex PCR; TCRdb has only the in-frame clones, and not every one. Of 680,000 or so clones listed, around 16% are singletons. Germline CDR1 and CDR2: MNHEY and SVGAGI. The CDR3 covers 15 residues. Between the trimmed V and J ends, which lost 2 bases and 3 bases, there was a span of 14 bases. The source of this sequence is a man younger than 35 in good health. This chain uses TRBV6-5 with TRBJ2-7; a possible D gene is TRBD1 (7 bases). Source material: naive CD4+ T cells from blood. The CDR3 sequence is CASSYPRQGLYEQYF. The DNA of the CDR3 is TGTGCCAGCAGTTACCCCCGACAGGGACTCTACGAGCAGTACTTC.